These T cell receptor beta chains were read from a single sample in a study of OX40 agonist ivuxolimab in advanced cancers. Method: immunoSEQ multiplex PCR; TCRdb's copy keeps in-frame clones and lacks some. The table shows about 50,000 clones, with more than 70% occurring only once. Here the sequenced sample was CD4+ or CD8+ T cells sorted from blood, taken in a trial of the OX40 agonist ivuxolimab. The receptors shown here come from an adult with an advanced solid tumor such as melanoma, head and neck, liver or kidney cancer. The CDR3 runs from the conserved cysteine through the conserved F or W. A D gene is named only where the DNA matches it firmly. The size field is filled for only some rows; it gives once, few, many or a size class.

j_call	v_call	d_call	clone_size	cdr3_aa	cdr3_nt
TRBJ2-2	TRBV27	NA	NA	CASSFRADPGELFF	TGTGCCAGCAGTTTTCGGGCAGACCCCGGGGAGCTGTTTTTT
TRBJ2-2	TRBV18	TRBD1	NA	CASSPPSTGLTGELFF	TGTGCCAGCTCACCCCCTTCGACAGGGCTCACCGGGGAGCTGTTTTTT
TRBJ2-7	TRBV5-1	NA	NA	CASRPMGGAYEQYF	TGCGCCAGCAGGCCTATGGGGGGAGCCTACGAGCAGTACTTC
TRBJ2-2	TRBV14	TRBD2	NA	CASSHFPSGIGTGELFF	TGTGCCAGCAGCCATTTTCCTAGCGGGATAGGTACCGGGGAGCTGTTTTTT
TRBJ2-2	TRBV7-9	TRBD2	NA	CASSLNSGRASGELFF	TGTGCCAGCAGCTTAAATAGCGGGAGGGCATCCGGGGAGCTGTTTTTT
TRBJ2-7	TRBV5-6	NA	NA	CASSRMGYEQYF	TGTGCCAGCAGCCGGATGGGCTACGAGCAGTACTTC
TRBJ2-3	TRBV5-1	TRBD2	NA	CASSDLTSGSIDTQYF	TGCGCCAGCAGCGACCTAACTAGCGGGAGTATAGATACGCAGTATTTT
TRBJ1-6	TRBV5-4	TRBD1	NA	CASSRGQINSPLHF	TGTGCCAGCAGCCGGGGACAGATTAATTCACCCCTCCACTTT
TRBJ1-2	TRBV5-1	NA	NA	CASSLVGNYGYTF	TGCGCCAGCAGCTTGGTAGGGAATTATGGCTACACCTTC
TRBJ2-3	TRBV15	NA	few	CATSRDWAGTDTQYF	TGTGCCACCAGCAGAGATTGGGCCGGCACAGATACGCAGTATTTT
TRBJ2-2	TRBV10-1	NA	NA	CASSELAGSTGELFF	TGCGCCAGCAGTGAGCTGGCAGGGAGCACCGGGGAGCTGTTTTTT
TRBJ2-7	TRBV18	TRBD1	NA	CASSPLSGQFYEQYF	TGTGCCAGCTCACCGCTTTCGGGACAGTTCTACGAGCAGTACTTC
TRBJ2-3	TRBV20-1	NA	NA	CSALLADTQYF	TGCAGTGCACTGCTAGCGGATACGCAGTATTTT
TRBJ2-7	TRBV30	NA	NA	CAWSRTYEQYF	TGTGCCTGGAGCAGGACCTACGAGCAGTACTTC
TRBJ2-5	TRBV10-3	TRBD2	NA	CAIKPEGTSGVRGTQYF	TGTGCCATCAAACCGGAAGGGACTAGCGGGGTTCGAGGGACCCAGTACTTC
TRBJ2-7	TRBV19	NA	NA	CASSVGEFGEQYF	TGTGCCAGTAGTGTCGGGGAGTTTGGCGAGCAGTACTTC
TRBJ2-3	TRBV4-1	NA	few	CASSQLGLAQSTRGTDTQYF	TGCGCCAGCAGCCAATTAGGGCTAGCCCAGAGTACTCGAGGCACAGATACGCAGTATTTT
TRBJ1-5	TRBV21-1	NA	NA	CASSKGGTGNQPQHF	TGTGCCAGCAGCAAAGGAGGGACAGGGAATCAGCCCCAGCATTTT
TRBJ2-7	TRBV6-6	NA	NA	CASSQTAVYEQYF	TGTGCCAGCAGCCAGACAGCAGTTTACGAGCAGTACTTC
TRBJ2-1	TRBV9	NA	NA	CASSVVGSTGRDEQFF	TGTGCCAGCAGCGTAGTAGGGAGTACTGGGCGGGATGAGCAGTTCTTC
TRBJ2-6	TRBV30	NA	NA	CAWSVKSSGANVLTF	TGTGCCTGGAGTGTTAAAAGCTCTGGGGCCAACGTCCTGACTTTC
TRBJ2-5	TRBV5-1	NA	NA	CASSPSWGQETQYF	TGCGCCAGCAGCCCAAGTTGGGGCCAAGAGACCCAGTACTTC
TRBJ2-1	TRBV14	NA	NA	CASSQGTAGIPSYNEQFF	TGTGCCAGCAGCCAAGGCACCGCTGGGATCCCCTCCTACAATGAGCAGTTCTTC
TRBJ2-7	TRBV28	TRBD2	few	CAVRSSGRSVHEQYF	TGTGCCGTCAGGTCTAGCGGGAGATCGGTCCACGAGCAGTACTTC
TRBJ2-1	TRBV5-1	NA	NA	CASSLDTSNEQFF	TGCGCCAGCAGCCTGGACACTAGCAATGAGCAGTTCTTC
TRBJ1-1	TRBV6-6	TRBD1	NA	CASRRDRPPAFF	TGTGCCAGCAGACGGGACAGGCCCCCTGCTTTCTTT
TRBJ2-7	TRBV7-6	NA	NA	CASSSSPYEQYF	TGTGCCAGCAGCTCCAGTCCCTACGAGCAGTACTTC
TRBJ2-4	TRBV28	NA	NA	CASSSSSIPDRVGIF	TGTGCCAGCAGTTCCTCCTCAATCCCAGACCGAGTGGGGATATTC
TRBJ1-1	TRBV18	TRBD1	once	CASSRGTAENTEAFF	TGTGCCAGCTCACGAGGGACAGCCGAGAACACTGAAGCTTTCTTT
TRBJ2-2	TRBV5-1	TRBD1	NA	CASSLEQGGTGELFF	TGCGCCAGCAGCTTGGAACAGGGGGGCACCGGGGAGCTGTTTTTT
TRBJ2-3	TRBV9	TRBD2	NA	CASSDSGRARDTQYF	TGTGCCAGCAGCGACAGCGGGAGGGCCAGGGATACGCAGTATTTT
TRBJ2-1	TRBV2	TRBD1	NA	CASKWGQSYNEQFF	TGTGCCAGCAAATGGGGACAGTCCTACAATGAGCAGTTCTTC
TRBJ1-1	TRBV2	NA	NA	CASSVDRSNTEAFF	TGTGCCAGCAGTGTCGACAGGTCGAACACTGAAGCTTTCTTT
TRBJ2-2	TRBV6-5	NA	NA	CASSYSPRVTGELFF	TGTGCCAGCAGTTACTCCCCCCGAGTCACCGGGGAGCTGTTTTTT
TRBJ2-1	TRBV5-1	NA	NA	CASSGIGDSYNEQFF	TGCGCCAGCAGCGGAATTGGGGACTCTTACAATGAGCAGTTCTTC
TRBJ2-1	TRBV10-1	NA	NA	CATSKGGNEQFF	TGCGCCACCTCGAAGGGGGGCAATGAGCAGTTCTTC
TRBJ2-1	TRBV6-4	NA	NA	CASSPDSFSYNEQFF	TGTGCCAGCAGTCCGGACAGTTTTTCCTACAATGAGCAGTTCTTC
TRBJ1-2	TRBV19	NA	NA	CASSMMWGDGYGYTF	TGTGCCAGTAGTATGATGTGGGGGGATGGCTATGGCTACACCTTC
TRBJ1-3	TRBV4-1	NA	NA	CASSQGGAVISSGNTIYF	TGCGCCAGCAGCCAAGGGGGGGCAGTGATTAGCTCTGGAAACACCATATATTTT
TRBJ2-3	TRBV4-1	TRBD2	NA	CASSPTGLAGGSADTQYF	TGCGCCAGCAGCCCCACTGGACTAGCGGGAGGGTCCGCAGATACGCAGTATTTT
TRBJ1-1	TRBV5-1	NA	NA	CASSLKTEAFF	TGCGCCAGCAGCTTAAAGACTGAAGCTTTCTTT
TRBJ2-4	TRBV4-2	NA	NA	CASSQELKGAKNIQYF	TGTGCCAGCAGCCAAGAGCTTAAGGGGGCCAAAAACATTCAGTACTTC
TRBJ2-3	TRBV2	NA	NA	CASTTRGMGTQYF	TGTGCCAGCACGACTAGGGGGATGGGTACGCAGTATTTT
TRBJ1-5	TRBV19	TRBD1	NA	CASSTGLNQPQHF	TGTGCCAGTTCGACAGGGCTAAATCAGCCCCAGCATTTT
TRBJ2-7	TRBV30	NA	NA	CAWSVGPHEQYF	TGTGCCTGGAGTGTGGGCCCCCACGAGCAGTACTTC
TRBJ1-6	TRBV5-1	NA	NA	CASSPGQSYNSPLHF	TGCGCCAGCAGCCCCGGACAGTCCTATAATTCACCCCTCCACTTT
TRBJ2-3	TRBV28	TRBD1	NA	CASGLSGQGEDGTDTQYF	TGTGCCAGCGGACTCTCGGGACAGGGGGAAGATGGCACAGATACGCAGTATTTT
TRBJ2-1	TRBV18	NA	NA	CASSPPLMRAGRNEQFF	TGTGCCAGCTCACCACCCCTGATGAGGGCCGGGCGCAATGAGCAGTTCTTC
TRBJ1-1	TRBV20-1	NA	NA	CSARRSTEAFF	TGCAGTGCTAGACGATCCACTGAAGCTTTCTTT
TRBJ2-3	TRBV5-5	NA	NA	CASSPRLGAVSQNTQYF	TGTGCCAGCAGCCCCCGTCTGGGCGCCGTATCACAAAATACGCAGTATTTT
TRBJ1-5	TRBV28	NA	few	CASRRAGNQPQHF	TGTGCCAGCAGGAGGGCCGGCAATCAGCCCCAGCATTTT
TRBJ1-2	TRBV27	NA	few	CASSLGARGYGYTF	TGTGCCAGCAGTTTGGGGGCTAGGGGCTATGGCTACACCTTC
TRBJ2-2	TRBV10-1	NA	NA	CASSESGDTGELFF	TGCGCCAGCAGTGAGTCGGGGGACACCGGGGAGCTGTTTTTT
TRBJ2-1	TRBV12-5	TRBD2	NA	CASGLVTSGVLDNEQFF	TGTGCTAGTGGTTTGGTAACTAGCGGGGTGCTCGACAATGAGCAGTTCTTC
TRBJ2-7	TRBV5-1	TRBD1	NA	CASSLGGGGRPYEQYF	TGCGCCAGCAGCTTGGGAGGGGGCGGTAGGCCCTACGAGCAGTACTTC
TRBJ2-3	TRBV30	NA	NA	CAWSDSSFTDTQYF	TGTGCCTGGAGCGACAGTTCGTTCACAGATACGCAGTATTTT
TRBJ2-3	TRBV20-1	NA	NA	CSAPRGDTQYF	TGCAGTGCTCCGCGGGGAGATACGCAGTATTTT
TRBJ1-6	TRBV6-1	NA	NA	CASSFPLGSPLHF	TGTGCCAGCAGTTTTCCTTTAGGTTCACCCCTCCACTTT